What follows are 11 T cell receptor beta chains derived from one specimen sequenced in a study of tumor and adjacent non-tumor tissue in lung cancer. The library came from three nested PCR rounds adapted from ARM-PCR protocols. Via MiXCR, TCRdb re-called the multiplex PCR reads, giving one row per CDR3 protein. This sample has over 110,000 distinct CDR3 sequences, with approximately 64% found just once. No cell sorting was done before RNA was extracted from the tissue. Sequenced sample: lung tumor tissue. The receptor set was obtained from a man aged 60 to 75 with small cell lung cancer.

Concerning this clonotype itself: Because the CDR3 is missing its conserved closing phenylalanine or tryptophan, this is likely a read error. The chain links TRBV20-1 to TRBJ1-1; D gene uncertain. Germline V CDR1 and CDR2: DFQATT, SNEGSKA (reference sequence). The germline V and J ends were trimmed by 5 bases and 10 bases, with 17 bases remaining between them. The CDR3 loop spans 12 amino acids. The CDR3: CSALSVDRGAFS. DNA for the CDR3: TGCAGTGCTTTGAGCGTCGACCGTGGAGCTTTCTCT.

On this clonotype: A much larger clone lies a single base off, so this may be a read error. This chain uses TRBV20-1 with TRBJ1-4; no clear D gene. Germline CDR1 reads DFQATT; CDR2 reads SNEGSKA (reference sequence). The CDR3 has 12 amino acids. The DNA of the CDR3 is TGCAGTGCTAGAGGGGCTAATGAAAAACCGTTTTTT. Its protein product is CSARGANEKPFF.

This chain joins TRBV20-1 and TRBJ1-5, with D unclear. CDR3 size: 13 residues. The V and J ends lost 6 bases and 4 bases respectively, with 13 bases between them. Germline V gene sequence: CDR1 DFQATT, CDR2 SNEGSKA (reference sequence). The CDR3: CSAPSGLNQPQHF. CDR3 coding DNA: TGCAGTGCCCCATCGGGATTGAATCAGCCCCAGCATTTT.

V and J are TRBV6-5 and TRBJ2-5; no clear D. The germline V gene encodes CDR1 MNHEY and CDR2 SVGAGI. V gave up 6 bases and J gave up 4 bases, with 15 bases separating them. The CDR3 has 14 amino acids. The CDR3 protein is CASSLRVFGETQYF. DNA for the CDR3: TGTGCCAGCAGCTTACGGGTTTTTGGAGAGACCCAGTACTTC.

The rearrangement uses TRBV6-5 and TRBJ1-2; TRBD1 agrees at 7 bases. Looked up from germline, CDR1 is MNHEY and CDR2 is SVGAGI. This CDR3 comprises 14 residues. Trimming cost V 5 bases and J 5 bases; bases outside gene matches: 8. Here the CDR3 DNA reads TGTGCCAGCAGTAACACAGGGGCGGGGTATGGCTACACCTTC. This codes for CASSNTGAGYGYTF.

This clonotype was counted once. The rearrangement joins TRBV30 to TRBJ2-7, with TRBD2 matching over 7 bases. This CDR3 is built from 12 residues. Trimming cost V 3 bases and J 12 bases; bases outside gene matches: 11. Germline values: CDR1 GTSNPN, CDR2 SVGIG (reference sequence). The CDR3 DNA reads as TGTGCCTGGAGGGATTCCGGGACTATCTTGTACGTC. Residues: CAWRDSGTILYV.

About this clonotype itself: Relative to the germline gene, one junction end is altered; a read error may explain this. The gene calls are TRBV4-1 and TRBJ2-7; maybe TRBD1 (5 bases). The CDR3 spans 14 residues. Germline CDR1 is MGHRA and CDR2 is YSYEKL. The CDR3 DNA reads TGCACCAGCAGCCAAAGGGGAATTCGACCGGAGCAGTACTTC. This sequence encodes CTSSQRGIRPEQYF.

The rearrangement uses TRBV6-5 and TRBJ2-3, with D perhaps matching TRBD2 (6 bases). Germline-derived CDR1 and CDR2 are MNHEY and SVGAGI. Trimming removed 4 bases from V and 12 bases from J, with 23 bases in between. CDR3 length equals 15 residues. The CDR3 nucleotides read TGTGCCAGCAGTTTCTCTAGCGACTATTGGGATGCACAGTATTTT. It translates to CASSFSSDYWDAQYF.

This clonotype occurred many times. CDR3 nucleotides: TGCAGTGCTAGAGTGTGGCAGGGATCGGATTCACCCCTCCACTTT. This gives the protein CSARVWQGSDSPLHF. The V and J genes are TRBV20-1 and TRBJ1-6; D perhaps matches TRBD1 (5 bases). V was trimmed by 1 base and J by 8 bases, leaving 15 bases between them. CDR3 length: 15 amino acids. Germline V CDR1 and CDR2: DFQATT, SNEGSKA (reference sequence).

The chain uses TRBV20-1 and TRBJ2-2, with D perhaps being TRBD1 or TRBD2 (6 bases each). The CDR3 extends over 14 amino acids. CDR1 and CDR2 (germline): DFQATT, SNEGSKA (reference sequence). V was cut by 1 base and J by 12 bases, with 18 bases left in between. Here the CDR3 DNA reads TGCAGTGCTAGAGCGGGAGCGAACACAGGGAAGCTGTTTTTT. Translated: CSARAGANTGKLFF.

V is TRBV30 and J is TRBJ1-3; D may be TRBD1 (5 bases). This CDR3 contains 13 residues. Trimming took 5 bases from V and 1 from J, leaving 9 bases between them. CDR1 and CDR2 from the germline V gene are GTSNPN and SVGIG (reference sequence). The DNA of the CDR3 is TGTGCCTGGTCCCAGGGATCTGGAAACACCATATATTTT. Encoded protein: CAWSQGSGNTIYF.